This TCR beta chain stems from a study of identical twins. Concerning this clonotype: Its matching antigen is unknown.

Study-level findings and limits: Out-of-frame beta chain sequences displayed weaker excess sharing between twins.

TCRdb reprocessed the 5' RACE reads with MiXCR, giving one entry per CDR3 protein. This table has more than 1.5 million distinct CDR3 sequences, 32% appearing once. All donors comprised healthy Caucasians. There are 17 residues in the CDR3. CDR1 and CDR2 (germline): MDHEN, SYDVKM. Trimming removed 1 base at V and 1 base at J, with 16 bases between. The genes are TRBV28 and TRBJ2-5; D uncertain. This sequence originates from a newborn girl in good health. The sample comprised cord blood. For the CDR3, the DNA is TGTGCCAGCAGTTTATCCCTCGCAGGCAGGATCCAAGAGACCCAGTACTTC. It specifies CASSLSLAGRIQETQYF.